This T cell receptor (beta chain) is drawn from a study of T cells in Graves' hyperthyroidism and ophthalmopathy. General study results and limits: Most thyroid-expanded clonotypes above 0.001 were also found in blood. Ophthalmopathy was predicted by the model a median of 6.5 months ahead of onset. Ophthalmopathy was separated from stable hyperthyroidism by a 13 V-J model.

For the diagnoses, clinical symptoms, serum thyroxine and TRAb, thyroid ultrasound and orbital computed tomography were used. This clonotype has at least ten counts. Its antigen is unidentified. RNA transcripts served as the template for amplifying TCR beta CDR3 regions. During a first-round RT-PCR of the TCR CDR3, the HTBI primer set was used. TCRdb passed the multiplex PCR reads through MiXCR, listing each CDR3 protein once. The sample yields hundreds of thousands of distinct CDR3 sequences, about 13% seen once. Germline V lookup: CDR1 MDHEN, CDR2 SYDVKM. The CDR3 has 12 amino acids. V was clipped by 6 bases and J by 4 bases, with 9 bases between them.

The chain is built from TRBV28 and TRBJ1-2; D gene ambiguous. The receptor was derived from a woman younger than 35 with Graves' hyperthyroidism. What was sequenced was blood. The chain's CDR3 is CASRTGVYGYTF. The CDR3 nucleotides read TGTGCCAGCAGGACTGGTGTCTATGGCTACACCTTC.